The T cell receptor beta chain described here comes from a study of shared clonotypes between healthy human individuals. As concerns this clone: Other nucleotide sequences from this sample produce the same CDR3.

Data came from immunoSEQ multiplex PCR; TCRdb stores just in-frame clones and leaves some out. The sample records 950,000 to 1,300,000 clones, approximately 70% being singletons. The CDR3 loop spans 12 amino acids. CDR1 is SGHRS, CDR2 YFSETQ, per germline. Deletions cut 7 bases from V and 4 bases from J, with 10 bases between. The rearrangement uses TRBV5-1 and TRBJ2-3, with TRBD2 as a possible D gene (6 bases). The TCR sequence derives from a man between 18 and 29 years old in good health. Sequenced: memory CD4+ T cells sorted from blood. The subset here: CD45RA-negative fraction. CDR3 in DNA: TGCGCCAGCTCGACTAGTTCAGATACGCAGTATTTT. Its translation is CASSTSSDTQYF.